This T cell receptor beta chain was found in a study of neurological immune-mediated disorders (dated by TCRdb to between 2018 and 2021). General notes on the study: The study compared peripheral blood TCR-beta repertoires of HTLV-I-associated myelopathy (HAM/TSP) patients, multiple sclerosis patients and healthy controls using UMI-based sequencing. The 95 to 120 TCR-beta libraries covered PBMC samples along with longitudinal samples, technical triplicates, and paired sorted CD4+ and CD8+ T-cell subsets. The cohort included approximately 70 subjects: about 15 with HAM/TSP, around 34 with multiple sclerosis, and about 20 healthy controls.

Note on this clonotype: Its specific antigen is unknown. Within one base of it there is no much larger clone, and no base qualities were kept.

The paper as a whole reports these results and caveats: Expanded clones from different subjects shared no identical CDR3 amino acid sequences, which suggests that TCR-beta repertoires were private in all groups. TCR clonal expansion was greatest in HAM/TSP patients and smallest in MS patients, who ranked below even healthy controls.

The junction shows trimming of 1 base on V and 0 bases on J, plus 19 bases between the germline ends. From a lookup of the germline V gene (reference sequence), CDR1 and CDR2 are DFQATT and SNEGSKA. Measured from the cysteine to the phenylalanine, the CDR3 is 19 residues long. Left in the record is the CDR3 DNA by itself, 57 bases read in frame from the first base. Blood bank volunteers in Maryland, USA served as the healthy controls. For the unsorted PBMC libraries, 2 million PBMCs were stored in RNAlater at -80 degrees C until RNA extraction and were used to generate the libraries. Peripheral blood was subjected to Ficoll-Hypaque density gradient centrifugation to isolate PBMCs, which were then cryopreserved in liquid nitrogen. To synthesize cDNA, template-switch 5'RACE was performed with a primer carrying a 10-nucleotide random unique molecular identifier so that each TCR transcript was tagged. Over 190 million TCR-beta sequences, covering 15-18 subjects, were produced in each sequencing run. The RNeasy kit was used for extraction of total RNA. The KAPA Real-time Library Amplification kit was used to amplify TCR-beta VDJ regions with primers targeting the TCR constant region and the 5'RACE anchor. Sample indexes and Illumina adaptors were added in a first PCR, after which library yield was increased in a second PCR. The roughly 650 bp TCR product was size-selected on a 2% E-gel SizeSelection system after Ampure bead purification. Library quality was checked on a Bioanalyzer, concentration was measured with Qubit, and libraries were quantified with the Kapa Library Quantification kit before pooling. Libraries were sequenced paired-end 2 x 150 bp on an Illumina HiSeq 2500. To increase sequence diversity, about 23-32% phiX was spiked into each library pool. As for the original processing: The UMI-based MiGEC pipeline processed quality-filtered reads and removed over 85% of raw TCR sequences during error correction. VDJ genes were aligned to IMGT germline references, and clonotypes were defined by unique CDR3 amino acid sequence plus V-J genes. Clonal expansion, Shannon diversity and CDR3 relatedness were evaluated with VDJtools (CalcPairwiseDistances, ClusterSamples), while phylogenetic trees were built in CLCbio workbench. Using coefficient-of-variation modelling across technical triplicates, the study counted a clone as expanded if it had at least 8 unique UMIs. The public reads were reprocessed in TCRdb via fastp at Q25 and MiXCR, keeping in-frame beta chains. A single entry per CDR3 protein holds the most common genes and DNA from its merged rows. In this record, the V and J calls reflect TCRdb's handling and not the investigators' own analysis. This sample has approximately 74,000 distinct CDR3 sequences in its table, and roughly 9% of those were observed once. The leading ten clones occupy 1.5% to 2% of the sample.

The material sequenced was PBMCs. The sequence was obtained from a man in his fifties in good health. The chain uses TRBV20-1 and TRBJ2-6; TRBD2 could be the D gene, as 6 bases match. The DNA reads TGCAGTGCTAGAGCCCGCGGGACTCCTACTAACTCTGGGGCCAACGTCCTGACTTTC. Translated, this gives CSARARGTPTNSGANVLTF.